This TCR beta chain comes out of a study of T cells in localized non-small cell lung cancer. Study results and limitations: In the blood, greater T cell density corresponded to longer overall survival.

V lost 6 bases to trimming and J lost 1 base, with 4 bases between them. The CDR3 runs 11 residues. The germline CDR1 and CDR2 sequences are MNHEY and SVGAGI. The method was immunoSEQ multiplex PCR; TCRdb's version includes in-frame clones alone and lacks a portion of them. The profile shows 50,000 to 65,000 clones, less than 85% of them singletons. In regard to this clone: The antigen remains undetermined.

The source is a woman aged 40-69 years with stage II lung adenocarcinoma. The sequences come from PBMCs, collected before any cancer treatment. The chain employs TRBV6-5 and TRBJ2-7, with D uncertain. The CDR3 reads CASRSSYEQYF. The CDR3 bases are TGTGCCAGCAGGTCGTCCTACGAGCAGTACTTC.